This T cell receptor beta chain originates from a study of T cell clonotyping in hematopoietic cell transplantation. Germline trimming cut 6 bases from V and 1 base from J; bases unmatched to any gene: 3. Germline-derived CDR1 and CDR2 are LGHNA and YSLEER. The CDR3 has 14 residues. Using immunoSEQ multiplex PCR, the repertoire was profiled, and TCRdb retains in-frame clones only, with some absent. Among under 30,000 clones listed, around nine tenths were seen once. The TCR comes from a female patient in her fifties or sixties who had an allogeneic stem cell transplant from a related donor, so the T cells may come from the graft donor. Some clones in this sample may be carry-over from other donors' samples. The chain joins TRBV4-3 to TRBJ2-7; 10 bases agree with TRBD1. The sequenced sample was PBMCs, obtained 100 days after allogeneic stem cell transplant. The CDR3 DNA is TGCGCCAGCAGGAGGGGACAGGGGTCCTACGAGCAGTACTTC. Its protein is CASRRGQGSYEQYF.